The 21 T cell receptor beta chains below all came from one sample that was sequenced in a study of cytomegalovirus exposure and HLA in healthy donors. The PCR contained 60 Vbeta and 13 Jbeta primers. Sequenced by immunoSEQ multiplex PCR; TCRdb stores in-frame clones only, minus some. The table shows some 160,000 clones, with roughly 80% occurring only once. The sample was PBMCs. The source is a male donor in good health and CMV-seronegative.

The chain combines TRBV9 with TRBJ1-5; D may be TRBD1 (6 bases). Per the germline V gene, CDR1 is SGDLS and CDR2 is YYNGEE. Trimming shortened V by 4 bases and J by 6 bases, and 14 bases separated the two germline ends. The CDR3 loop spans 14 amino acids. The CDR3 here is CASSKSGVGQPQHF. The CDR3 nucleotides read TGTGCCAGCAGCAAATCAGGGGTTGGTCAGCCCCAGCATTTT.

The V and J genes are TRBV5-8 and TRBJ2-5; D perhaps matches TRBD1 (5 bases). The J call may be mistaken, given a closer DNA end match to TRBJ2-7. Germline CDR1 is SGHTS and CDR2 is YDEGEE. There are 13 residues in the CDR3. The CDR3 loop is CASSFGASYEQYF. CDR3 sequence (DNA): TGTGCCAGCAGCTTTGGGGCCTCCTACGAGCAGTACTTC.

As regards this clone: At one end, the junction sequence differs from germline, possibly due to a read error. This chain joins TRBV2 and TRBJ1-1; no clear D gene. The length of the CDR3 is 15 residues. From germline, CDR1 is SNHLY and CDR2 FYNNEI. CDR3 loop: CAALGPGFMNTEAFF. DNA of the CDR3: TGTGCCGCACTAGGGCCGGGGTTTATGAACACTGAAGCCTTCTTT. Variable domain in full (rest from reference TRBV2 and TRBJ1-1): EPEVTQTPSHQVTQMGQEVILRCVPISNHLYFYWYRQILGQKVEFLVSFYNNEISEKSEIFDDQFSVERPDGSNFTLKIRSTKLEDSAMYFCAALGPGFMNTEAFFGQGTRLTVV.

This clone turned up a few times. The V and J genes are TRBV4-1 and TRBJ2-1, with 12 nucleotides matching TRBD2. Losses at the gene ends were 4 bases for V and 1 base for J; bases not matched to a gene: 5. The V gene's germline CDR1 is MGHRA and CDR2 YSYEKL. The CDR3 consists of 17 residues. This chain's CDR3 is CASSRGGLAGSYNEQFF. Written as DNA, the CDR3 is TGCGCCAGCAGCCGGGGGGGACTAGCGGGTTCCTACAATGAGCAGTTCTTC.

In nucleotides, the CDR3 is TGTGCCAGCAGCTCCGGTGTTAGTGAGTACTACGAGCAGTACTTC. Protein product: CASSSGVSEYYEQYF. The gene calls are TRBV7-9 and TRBJ2-7; D remains unclear. Per germline, CDR1 SEHNR and CDR2 FQNEAQ (reference sequence). The V and J ends lost 4 bases and 3 bases respectively, with 16 bases between them. This CDR3 spans 15 amino acids.

The genes are TRBV7-2 and TRBJ1-5; TRBD1 agrees at 7 bases. CDR1 and CDR2 from the germline V gene are SGHTA and FQGNSA. V gave up 7 bases and J gave up 1 base; unmatched junction bases: 7. This CDR3 has 15 amino acids. CDR3 residues: CASTLSGGSNQPQHF. CDR3 in DNA: TGTGCCAGCACCCTCTCAGGGGGGAGCAATCAGCCCCAGCATTTT.

This rearrangement joins TRBV19 to TRBJ1-2, with a weak D call TRBD1 (5 bases). V gave up 3 bases and J gave up 0 bases, with 11 bases separating them. Germline values: CDR1 LNHDA, CDR2 SQIVND (reference sequence). This CDR3 has 15 amino acids. CDR3 nucleotide sequence: TGTGCCAGTAGTATCGGCAGGGCCACTAACTATGGCTACACCTTC. Translated, it gives CASSIGRATNYGYTF.

This clone was seen a few times. Other DNA sequences within the sample encode an identical CDR3. The rearrangement uses TRBV5-4 and TRBJ2-1; D remains ambiguous. The V and J ends lost 2 bases and 6 bases respectively, with 3 bases between them. CDR3 size: 11 residues. Germline V gene data show CDR1 as SGHNT and CDR2 as YYREEE (reference sequence). The CDR3 loop reads CASSFINEQFF. For the CDR3, the DNA is TGTGCCAGCAGCTTTATCAATGAGCAGTTCTTC. The variable domain in full, with the rest retrieved from reference TRBV5-4 and TRBJ2-1, is ETGVTQSPTHLIKTRGQQVTLRCSSQSGHNTVSWYQQALGQGPQFIFQYYREEENGRGNFPPRFSGLQFPNYSSELNVNALELDDSALYLCASSFINEQFFGPGTRLTVL.

The chain is built from TRBV4-1 and TRBJ2-7; 9 bases are shared with TRBD2. Trimming cost V 4 bases and J 4 bases; bases outside gene matches: 5. The length of the CDR3 is 14 residues. Germline CDR1 and CDR2: MGHRA and YSYEKL. The CDR3, as DNA: TGCGCCAGCAGCCGGACTAGCGTGGATTACGAGCAGTACTTC. Translating it yields CASSRTSVDYEQYF.

This chain links TRBV28 with TRBJ1-5, with a weak D call TRBD1 (6 bases). Trimming left V 7 bases short and J 1 base short, with 17 bases between. CDR1 MDHEN and CDR2 SYDVKM come from the germline V gene. The CDR3 is 16 amino acids. CDR3 protein: CASTITGTPSNQPQHF. In DNA, the CDR3 is TGTGCCAGCACCATAACCGGGACACCGAGCAATCAGCCCCAGCATTTT.

V and J are TRBV19 and TRBJ2-5; 9 bases are shared with TRBD1. Looked up from germline, CDR1 is LNHDA and CDR2 is SQIVND (reference sequence). V trimming: 6 bases; J trimming: 6 bases; junction bases outside the gene matches: 5. The CDR3 has 13 residues. The CDR3 here is CASRRGQGQTQYF. The CDR3 DNA reads as TGTGCCAGTAGGCGTGGACAGGGGCAGACCCAGTACTTC.

V usage is TRBV7-9 and J usage is TRBJ2-7; TRBD2 aligns across 13 bases. Per the germline V gene, CDR1 is SEHNR and CDR2 is FQNEAQ (reference sequence). This CDR3 has 19 amino acids. V lost 11 bases to trimming and J lost 0 bases; unmatched junction nucleotides: 19. The CDR3 reads CAGGGLGTSGTTSSYEQYF. For the CDR3, the DNA is TGTGCCGGGGGGGGGTTGGGGACTAGCGGGACTACCAGCTCCTACGAGCAGTACTTC.

V usage is TRBV4-1 and J usage is TRBJ1-5, with 10 bases fitting TRBD1. J was trimmed by 5 bases and V by 4 bases; bases with no gene match: 5. The CDR3 consists of 15 residues. Germline assignment: CDR1 MGHRA and CDR2 YSYEKL. CDR3 loop: CASSREGTGDQPQHF. The CDR3 DNA sequence: TGCGCCAGCAGCCGAGAGGGGACAGGGGATCAGCCCCAGCATTTT.

This CDR3 reads CASSLSGLVNTGELFF. As DNA, the CDR3 is TGTGCCAGCAGCTTGTCGGGACTAGTGAACACCGGGGAGCTGTTTTTT. The J gene is TRBJ2-2, the V gene TRBV7-3, with TRBD2 matching 8 bases. CDR3 length equals 16 residues. The ends lost 3 bases at V and 1 base at J; junction bases unmatched: 4. Germline V gene sequence: CDR1 SGHTA, CDR2 FQGTGA. Supplemented by reference TRBV7-3 and TRBJ2-2, the full variable domain reads GAGVSQTPSNKVTEKGKYVELRCDPISGHTALYWYRQSLGQGPEFLIYFQGTGAADDSGLPNDRFFAVRPEGSVSTLKIQRTERGDSAVYLCASSLSGLVNTGELFFGEGSRLTVL.

A single count supports this clone. V gene TRBV7-9 combines with J gene TRBJ2-1; D might be TRBD2 (5 bases). V was clipped by 7 bases and J by 6 bases, with 13 bases between them. This CDR3 spans 13 amino acids. Germline CDR1 is SEHNR and CDR2 is FQNEAQ (reference sequence). The CDR3, as DNA: TGTGCCAGCACCCTGGGGAGCGCCAATGAGCAGTTCTTC. Translated: CASTLGSANEQFF.

The chain joins TRBV7-3 to TRBJ2-2; TRBD1 is a possible D gene (5 bases). Germline V gene sequence: CDR1 SGHTA, CDR2 FQGTGA. V lost 2 bases to trimming and J lost 0 bases, with 10 bases between them. There are 16 residues in the CDR3. CDR3 sequence reads: CASSLRGHPNTGELFF. As DNA, the CDR3 is TGTGCCAGCAGCTTACGAGGACATCCGAACACCGGGGAGCTGTTTTTT.

CDR3 sequence: CASGQIYEQYF. CDR3 sequence (DNA): TGTGCCAGCGGACAGATTTACGAGCAGTACTTC. This rearrangement joins TRBV11-2 to TRBJ2-7; weak D call: TRBD1 (6 bases). This CDR3 has 11 amino acids. The V gene lost 8 bases and the J gene lost 4 bases, with 9 bases spanning the gap. CDR1 and CDR2 from the germline V gene are SGHAT and FQNNGV.

The rearrangement joins TRBV18 to TRBJ1-2; the match to TRBD1 covers 8 bases. Unmatched junction bases numbered 5, after V lost 8 bases and J lost 0 bases. This CDR3 contains 14 residues. The germline V gene has CDR1 KGHSH and CDR2 LQKENI. The DNA for the CDR3 is TGTGCCAGCACGGGGACAGGAGCTAACTATGGCTACACCTTC. It specifies CASTGTGANYGYTF.

This clone was picked up a small number of times. The chain has TRBV4-3 and TRBJ2-3; D not certain. This CDR3 comprises 19 residues. Germline V gives CDR1 LGHNA, CDR2 YSLEER. The ends were cut back, 0 bases at V and 0 bases at J, with 19 bases in the middle. CDR3 in amino acids: CASSQEGRKEAPSTDTQYF. DNA of the CDR3: TGCGCCAGCAGCCAAGAAGGAAGGAAGGAAGCGCCTAGCACAGATACGCAGTATTTT.

The chain couples TRBV9 to TRBJ2-7; 7 bases agree with TRBD2. The germline V gene has CDR1 SGDLS and CDR2 YYNGEE. Trimming took 0 bases from V and 6 from J; bases not matched to a gene: 3. The CDR3 totals 13 residues. For the CDR3, the DNA is TGTGCCAGCAGCGTAGGTTCGGGGGGCGAGCAGTACTTC. Translated: CASSVGSGGEQYF.

V usage is TRBV9 and J usage is TRBJ1-5, with 11 positions matching TRBD1. Germline loops: CDR1 SGDLS, CDR2 YYNGEE. V gave up 0 bases and J gave up 4 bases; unmatched junction bases: 3. This CDR3 spans 16 amino acids. The DNA of the CDR3 is TGTGCCAGCAGCGTAGGGACAGGGGGCGTAAATCAGCCCCAGCATTTT. This encodes CASSVGTGGVNQPQHF.